This T cell receptor (beta chain) was identified during a study of shared clonotypes between healthy human individuals. For the study at large: Each donor had three CD4 naive, three CD4 memory, two CD8 naive and one CD8 memory plate.

A split of CD4+ cells into CD45RA+ naive and CD45RA-negative memory subsets was performed. Findings and limits, study-wide: Naive subsets generally had larger estimated richness than memory subsets. Blood was the only sampled material, and tissue repertoires likely differ.

Only in-frame clones appear in the TCRdb table, and some are missing; sequencing was by immunoSEQ multiplex PCR. The data contain about 1.1 million clones, about 80% of them singletons. In the case of this clone: As yet, its antigen is unknown.

Sequencing was performed on memory CD4+ T cells from PBMCs. The subset denotes: CD45RA-negative fraction. The clonotype originates from a man aged 18 to 35 in good health. Some clones in this sample may be carry-over from other donors' samples.

DNA of the CDR3: TGTGCCAGCAGCCAAGTGGGCAGGGGGACCTCTGGAAACACCATATATTTT. This gives the protein CASSQVGRGTSGNTIYF. The chain is built from TRBV14 and TRBJ1-3; 7 nucleotides align to TRBD1. This CDR3 comprises 17 residues. V lost 1 base and J lost 0; bases outside the gene matches: 6. Germline lookup yields CDR1 SGHDN and CDR2 FVKESK. The full variable domain, its missing parts supplied by reference TRBV14 and TRBJ1-3, is EAGVTQFPSHSVIEKGQTVTLRCDPISGHDNLYWYRRVMGKEIKFLLHFVKESKQDESGMPNNRFLAERTGGTYSTLKVQPAELEDSGVYFCASSQVGRGTSGNTIYFGEGSWLTVV.